This is a list of T cell receptor beta chains from one sample in a study of shared clonotypes between healthy human individuals. Clones were read by immunoSEQ multiplex PCR, and TCRdb kept only the in-frame ones, dropping some. The profile covers more than 2,000,000 clones, with 80% to 95% appearing a single time and about 0.39% taken by the ten largest. The sequenced material came from naive CD4+ T cells from PBMCs. These receptors came from a man aged 18 to 30 in good health. Some clones in this sample may be carry-over from other donors' samples. CDR3s include the opening cysteine and the closing phenylalanine or tryptophan.

j_call,v_call,cdr3_aa
TRBJ2-7,TRBV5-1,CASSLQGPYEQYF
TRBJ2-7,TRBV6-4,CASRSSGTSYEQYF
TRBJ2-7,TRBV7-2,CASSLEIAGVHEQYF
TRBJ2-1,TRBV4-3,CASSKPGLAGYNEQFF
TRBJ2-1,TRBV5-6,CASSLASGWSEQFF
TRBJ2-1,TRBV7-9,CASSSTPASGYNEQFF
TRBJ2-1,TRBV7-2,CASSLGTGTYNEQFF
TRBJ2-3,TRBV7-9,CASSPPPHGRAGDTQYF
TRBJ2-5,TRBV28,CASSPADRGETQYF
TRBJ1-4,TRBV28,CASSLTGGGANEKLFF
TRBJ2-3,TRBV5-4,CASSLVPSGRAGGDTQYF
TRBJ2-1,TRBV6-5,CASSYQTTSVPRFF
TRBJ2-5,TRBV14,CASSPLAGAEETQYF
TRBJ2-2,TRBV9,CASSPIGDPYTGELFF
TRBJ2-3,TRBV19,CASIGTGGRTQYF
TRBJ2-1,TRBV5-4,CASSGTRTSGNNEQFF